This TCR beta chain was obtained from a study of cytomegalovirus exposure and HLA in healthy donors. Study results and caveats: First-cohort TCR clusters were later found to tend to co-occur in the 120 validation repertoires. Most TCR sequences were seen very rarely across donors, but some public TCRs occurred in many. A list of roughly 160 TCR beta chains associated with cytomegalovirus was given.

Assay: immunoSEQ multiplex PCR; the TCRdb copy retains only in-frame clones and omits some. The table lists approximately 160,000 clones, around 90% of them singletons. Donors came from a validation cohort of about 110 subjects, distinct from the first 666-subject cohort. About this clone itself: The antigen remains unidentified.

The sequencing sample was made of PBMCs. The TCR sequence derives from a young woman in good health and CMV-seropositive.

CDR3 coding DNA: TGTGCCAGCAGCTTAGATAGGGGGGGGACAGATACGCAGTATTTT. Translating it yields CASSLDRGGTDTQYF. This chain links TRBV7-2 with TRBJ2-3; possibly TRBD2 for D (7 bases). CDR3 length: 15 residues. V was pared by 1 base and J by 3 bases, with 11 bases between. Germline CDR1 and CDR2: SGHTA and FQGNSA.